This T cell receptor beta chain was documented in a study of spatial heterogeneity in lung cancer. Study-level findings and limits: The study found that expanded intratumoral alpha and beta TCR counts tracked tumor mutation counts.

This clonotype was observed many times. The antigen is unknown. A library prepared for alpha chains yielded this beta chain as an off-target read; its size is of little meaning. Described time point: sample taken at primary tumor resection. TCRdb re-called the 5' RACE reads through MiXCR, storing one row per CDR3 protein. The table records around 5,100 distinct CDR3 sequences, 4.8% of them present only once. V was trimmed by 5 bases and J by 9 bases, leaving 7 bases between them. The length of the CDR3 is 10 residues. The sequenced sample was lung tumor tissue, obtained at surgery. The chain links TRBV12-3 or TRBV12-4 to TRBJ1-1, with D uncertain. This receptor was identified in a male donor with early-stage non-small cell lung cancer. This CDR3 is CASSPGQAFF. The CDR3 bases are TGTGCCAGCAGTCCCGGGCAAGCTTTCTTT.